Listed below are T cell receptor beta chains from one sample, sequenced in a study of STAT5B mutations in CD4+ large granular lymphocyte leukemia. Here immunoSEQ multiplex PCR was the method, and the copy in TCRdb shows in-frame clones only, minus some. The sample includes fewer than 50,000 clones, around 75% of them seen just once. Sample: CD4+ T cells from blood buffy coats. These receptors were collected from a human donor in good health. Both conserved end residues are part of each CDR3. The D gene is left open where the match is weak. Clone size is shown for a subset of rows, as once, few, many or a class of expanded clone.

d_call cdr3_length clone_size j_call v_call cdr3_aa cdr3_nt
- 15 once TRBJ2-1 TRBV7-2 CASSFAGSSYNEQFF TGTGCCAGCAGCTTTGCGGGAAGCTCCTACAATGAGCAGTTCTTC
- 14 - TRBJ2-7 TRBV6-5 CASSRTQGVDEQYF TGTGCCAGCAGTCGGACCCAGGGAGTAGACGAGCAGTACTTC
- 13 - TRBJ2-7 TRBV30 CAWDRQIGHEQYF TGTGCCTGGGACAGGCAAATAGGCCACGAGCAGTACTTC
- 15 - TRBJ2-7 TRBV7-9 CASSLGVGGNYEQYF TGTGCCAGCAGCTTAGGGGTCGGGGGTAACTACGAGCAGTACTTC
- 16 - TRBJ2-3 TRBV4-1 CASSQESDGGTDTQYF TGCGCCAGCAGCCAAGAGTCCGATGGAGGCACAGATACGCAGTATTTT
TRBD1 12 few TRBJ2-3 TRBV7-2 CASSFTGTAEYF TGTGCCAGCAGCTTCACCGGGACAGCGGAGTATTTT
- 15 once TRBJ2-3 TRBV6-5 CASSYRLPSRDTQYF TGTGCCAGCAGTTACAGGCTCCCTTCGCGGGATACGCAGTATTTT
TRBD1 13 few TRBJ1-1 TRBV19 CASSTGGITEAFF TGTGCCAGTAGTACAGGGGGAATCACTGAAGCTTTCTTT
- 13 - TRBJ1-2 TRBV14 CASSQERGYGYTF TGTGCCAGCAGCCAAGAACGGGGGTATGGCTACACCTTC
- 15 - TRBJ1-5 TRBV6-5 CASSPRRGSNQPQHF TGTGCCAGCAGTCCTCGCAGGGGAAGCAATCAGCCCCAGCATTTT
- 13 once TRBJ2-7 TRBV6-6 CASSYGDTYEQYF TGTGCCAGCAGTTACGGGGACACCTACGAGCAGTACTTC
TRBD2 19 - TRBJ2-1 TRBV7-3 CASSTQGLTSARIYNEQFF TGTGCCAGCAGCACCCAGGGACTAACTAGCGCGAGAATCTACAATGAGCAGTTCTTC
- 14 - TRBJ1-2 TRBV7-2 CASSLTDEGYGYTF TGTGCCAGCAGCTTAACGGACGAAGGCTATGGCTACACCTTC
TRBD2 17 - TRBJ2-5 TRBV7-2 CASSLNPSGRARETQYF TGTGCCAGCAGCTTAAATCCTAGCGGGAGGGCCAGGGAGACCCAGTACTTC
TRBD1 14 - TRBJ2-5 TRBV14 CASSSRTGRETQYF TGTGCCAGCAGCTCCCGGACAGGAAGAGAGACCCAGTACTTC
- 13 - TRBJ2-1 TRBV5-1 CASRGGIGNEQFF TGCGCCAGCAGAGGGGGGATCGGGAATGAGCAGTTCTTC
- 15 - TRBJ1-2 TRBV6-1 CASSEANRESSGYTF TGTGCCAGCAGTGAAGCGAACAGGGAGTCGTCTGGCTACACCTTC
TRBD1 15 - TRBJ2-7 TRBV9 CASSYGTGGTYEQYF TGTGCCAGCAGCTACGGGACAGGGGGTACCTACGAGCAGTACTTC
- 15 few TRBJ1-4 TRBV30 CAWSTENIAEGKLFF TGTGCCTGGAGTACCGAGAACATCGCTGAGGGAAAACTGTTTTTT
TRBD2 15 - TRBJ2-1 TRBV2 CASSQQSGSGYEQFF TGTGCCAGCAGCCAGCAGAGCGGGAGTGGCTATGAGCAGTTCTTC
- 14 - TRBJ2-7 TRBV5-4 CASSLAGSSYEQYF TGTGCCAGCAGCTTGGCCGGCAGCTCCTACGAGCAGTACTTC
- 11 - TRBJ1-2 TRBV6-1 CASGGLYGYTF TGTGCCAGCGGAGGCCTCTATGGCTACACCTTC
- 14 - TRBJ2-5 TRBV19 CASSIEVTQETQYF TGTGCCAGTAGTATAGAGGTCACCCAAGAGACCCAGTACTTC
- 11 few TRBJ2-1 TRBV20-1 CSARASDEQFF TGCAGTGCCAGGGCTTCGGATGAGCAGTTCTTC
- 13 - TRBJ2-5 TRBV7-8 CASSLDGQETQYF TGTGCCAGCAGCTTAGATGGTCAAGAGACCCAGTACTTC
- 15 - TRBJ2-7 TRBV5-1 CASSSDRTSSYEQYF TGCGCCAGCAGCTCGGACAGAACGAGCTCCTACGAGCAGTACTTC
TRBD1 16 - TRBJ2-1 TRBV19 CASSPPRDRGYNEQFF TGTGCCAGTAGTCCTCCCAGGGACAGGGGCTACAATGAGCAGTTCTTC
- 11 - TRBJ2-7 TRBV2 CASSENYEQYF TGTGCCAGCAGTGAAAACTACGAGCAGTACTTC
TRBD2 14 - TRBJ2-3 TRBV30 CALTLAGVTDTQYF TGTGCCTTGACACTAGCGGGAGTCACAGATACGCAGTATTTT
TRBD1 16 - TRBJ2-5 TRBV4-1 CASSQVFDRGVWAQYF TGCGCCAGCAGCCAAGTCTTTGACAGGGGAGTTTGGGCCCAGTACTTC
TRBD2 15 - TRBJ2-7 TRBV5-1 CASSSYGGASYEQYF TGCGCCAGCAGCTCCTACGGGGGGGCCTCCTACGAGCAGTACTTC
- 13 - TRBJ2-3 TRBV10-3 CAIMKASTDTQYF TGTGCCATCATGAAGGCTAGCACAGATACGCAGTATTTT
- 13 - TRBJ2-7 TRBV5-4 CASSFDGSYEQYF TGTGCCAGCAGCTTCGACGGCTCCTACGAGCAGTACTTC
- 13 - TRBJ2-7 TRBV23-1 CASSRWGSYEQYF TGCGCCAGCAGTCGTTGGGGCTCCTACGAGCAGTACTTC
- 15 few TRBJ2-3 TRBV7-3 CASSLYRDGFDTQYF TGTGCCAGCAGCTTATACCGGGATGGGTTCGATACGCAGTATTTT
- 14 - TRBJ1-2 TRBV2 CASSPLRGNYGYTF TGTGCCAGCAGTCCTCTAAGGGGGAACTATGGCTACACCTTC
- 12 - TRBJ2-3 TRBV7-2 CASSRSTDTQYF TGTGCCAGCAGCCGTAGCACAGATACGCAGTATTTT
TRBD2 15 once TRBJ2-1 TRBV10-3 CAIRVGLAEYNEQFF TGTGCCATCAGGGTGGGACTAGCGGAGTACAATGAGCAGTTCTTC
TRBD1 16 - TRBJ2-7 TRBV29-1 CSVHGGGQGAWDERYF TGCAGCGTCCACGGCGGGGGACAGGGGGCTTGGGACGAGCGGTACTTC
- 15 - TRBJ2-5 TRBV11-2 CASSLITESRETQYF TGTGCCAGCAGCTTAATTACGGAGAGCCGAGAGACCCAGTACTTC
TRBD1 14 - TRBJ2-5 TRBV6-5 CASSDRGDQETQYF TGTGCCAGCAGTGACAGGGGAGACCAAGAGACCCAGTACTTC
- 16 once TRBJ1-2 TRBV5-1 CASSAYGPGANYGYTF TGCGCCAGCAGCGCTTACGGGCCAGGGGCTAACTATGGCTACACCTTC
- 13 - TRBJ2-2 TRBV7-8 CASRQTYTGELFF TGTGCCAGCCGGCAGACCTACACCGGGGAGCTGTTTTTT
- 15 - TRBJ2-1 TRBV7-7 CASSLPGSSYNEQFF TGTGCCAGCAGCCTCCCGGGTAGCAGCTACAATGAGCAGTTCTTC
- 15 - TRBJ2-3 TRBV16 CASSQSQGRSDTQYF TGTGCCAGCAGCCAATCCCAGGGGAGGTCAGATACGCAGTATTTT